This T cell receptor (beta chain) stems from a study of long-term antiretroviral therapy in people with HIV. Overall study findings and caveats: The study collected no data on ART adherence, viral resistance or therapy changes.

Going into DNA extraction, samples held about 1-11 million cryopreserved PBMC. Trimming took 0 bases from V and 1 from J; bases not matched to a gene: 6. The CDR3 is made up of 16 amino acids. From germline, CDR1 is SGHDT and CDR2 YYEEEE. The libraries were made with immunoSEQ v3.0 at survey level. TCRdb's copy holds only in-frame clones and misses some; the assay was immunoSEQ multiplex PCR. The sample shows 15,000 to 20,000 clones, about four fifths of them seen only once. As concerns this clone: Antigen: not known.

This TCR derives from a man aged 18 to 29 with HIV. The chain employs TRBV5-6 and TRBJ1-1; 7 nucleotides agree with TRBD1. Sequencing was performed on unsorted PBMCs, taken at the start of antiretroviral therapy, before treatment. This CDR3 reads CASSLDSTGRNTEAFF. In DNA form, the CDR3 reads TGTGCCAGCAGCTTGGATTCGACAGGGAGGAACACTGAAGCTTTCTTT.